This T cell receptor (beta chain) emerged from a study of beta chain features in type 1 diabetes. General study findings and limits: In cDNA sequencing, cells with high TCR expression could be over-represented. Among patients with Type 1 diabetes, TCRB CDR3s were moderately but significantly shorter in every one of the four CD4+ subsets. PCR could preferentially amplify shorter templates, alike in patients and controls.

The study reverse transcribed the entire isolated RNA, so it sequenced expressed TCRB transcripts. Assay: immunoSEQ multiplex PCR; the TCRdb copy retains only in-frame clones and omits some. The table has 200,000 to 250,000 clones, about a tenth seen once. Germline V gives CDR1 SEHNR, CDR2 FQNEAQ (reference sequence). This CDR3 has 12 amino acids. Trimming removed 5 bases at V and 8 bases at J, with 12 bases between. This clone was observed at least ten times. What it recognizes is unknown. The V and J genes are TRBV7-9 and TRBJ1-1; D remains unclear. The sequencing sample was made of central memory CD4+ T cells from blood. This TCR was recovered from a man between 18 and 29 years old in good health. The CDR3 nucleotides read TGTGCCAGCAGCATTGGACCTACCGAAGCTTTCTTT. Translated, it gives CASSIGPTEAFF.